The clone carrying this TCR beta chain was observed a handful of times. Its specificity is not known. The sample carries other DNA sequences with the same CDR3. The data stem from a study of cytomegalovirus exposure and HLA in healthy donors. Study outcomes and limitations: In a later analysis, HLA-associated TCR beta chains were more clonally expanded than equally common others.

Among the donors, all were healthy bone marrow donors. It was with 60 Vbeta and 13 Jbeta primers that the PCR ran. TCRdb keeps only in-frame clones here, not all; method: immunoSEQ multiplex PCR. In the table there are about 150,000 clones, roughly 80% of which are singletons. Germline lookup yields CDR1 SGHRS and CDR2 YFSETQ. The CDR3 length is 13 residues. V lost 0 bases to trimming and J lost 3 bases, with 7 bases between them. The TCR was taken from a man between 18 and 29 years old in good health and CMV-seronegative. V and J are TRBV5-1 and TRBJ2-7, with D perhaps matching TRBD1 (6 bases). What was sequenced was PBMCs. This CDR3 is CASSLDRDYEQYF. CDR3 coding DNA: TGCGCCAGCAGCTTGGACAGGGACTACGAGCAGTACTTC.